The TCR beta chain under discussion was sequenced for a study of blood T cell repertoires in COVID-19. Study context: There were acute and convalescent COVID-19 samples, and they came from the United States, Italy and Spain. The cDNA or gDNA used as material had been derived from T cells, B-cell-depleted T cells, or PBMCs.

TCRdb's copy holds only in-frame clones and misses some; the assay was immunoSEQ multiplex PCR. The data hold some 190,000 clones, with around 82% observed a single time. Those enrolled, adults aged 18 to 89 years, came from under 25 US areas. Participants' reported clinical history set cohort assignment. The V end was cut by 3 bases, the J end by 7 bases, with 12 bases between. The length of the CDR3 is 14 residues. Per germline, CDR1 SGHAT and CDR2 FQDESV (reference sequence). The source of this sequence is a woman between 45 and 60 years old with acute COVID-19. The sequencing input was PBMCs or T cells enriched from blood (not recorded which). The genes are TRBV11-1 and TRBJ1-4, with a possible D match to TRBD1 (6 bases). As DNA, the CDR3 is TGTGCCAGCAGCTTTTTCGGGACAACTGAAAAACTGTTTTTT. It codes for CASSFFGTTEKLFF.